The clone carrying this T cell receptor beta chain was found a few times. Its antigen is still unknown. These data belong to a study of T cell repertoires in cytomegalovirus infection. Findings and caveats of the study: CMV carriers having the relevant HLA were flagged by cumulative public TCR beta family frequency. CMV-specific TCR beta clonotypes restricted by HLA-C dominated the ex vivo response.

TCRdb recomputed calls from the reads with MiXCR, one row per CDR3 protein. The sample records approximately 190,000 distinct CDR3 sequences, roughly 27% being singletons. The clonotype was recovered from a human donor in good health (CMV status not recorded). Some clones in this sample may be carry-over from other donors' samples. Source material: PBMCs.

CDR3 nucleotides: TGTGCCAGCAGCGTACCCGGGGGGAATCAGCCCCAGCATTTT. The encoded protein is CASSVPGGNQPQHF. The J gene is TRBJ1-5, the V gene TRBV7-2; maybe TRBD1 (5 bases). Germline CDR1 is SGHTA and CDR2 is FQGNSA. There are 14 residues in the CDR3. Trimming removed 5 bases from V and 4 bases from J, with 12 bases in between.